The clone carrying this TCR beta chain has more than one count but fewer than ten. Its antigen remains unidentified. Together with CD45RO+ cells, CCR7-negative CD45RA+ TemRA cells were included in CD8 memory. V gave up 4 bases and J gave up 5 bases, with 14 bases separating them. CDR1 and CDR2 from the germline V gene are MNHEY and SMNVEV (reference sequence). The CDR3 is 14 residues long. Produced via immunoSEQ multiplex PCR; TCRdb's table is partial and in-frame only. Here the sample spans 100,000 to 120,000 clones, under 70% being singletons. These data belong to a study of shared clonotypes between healthy human individuals. Study-level information: The study enrolled a couple of women and a few men aged 18 to 49. CD4 naive and CD4 memory each took three plates per donor, while CD8 naive took two and CD8 memory one. Whole-study findings and limits: Across several donors, naive CD4 shared 5% to 6.5%, naive CD8 more than 3%, memory CD4 roughly 2.2%, memory CD8 0.35% to 0.5%.

The gene calls are TRBV27 and TRBJ1-2; D ambiguous. The TCR sequence derives from a woman aged 30 to 39 in good health. Sequences were obtained from memory CD8+ T cells sorted from blood. Subset: CD45RO+ cells pooled with CCR7-negative TemRA cells. CDR3 in DNA: TGTGCCAGCAGTTCCCGGGCGGGCTGGTATGGCTACACCTTC. Amino acids: CASSSRAGWYGYTF.